This is a list of T cell receptor beta chains from one sample in a study of CD8 T cells in Susac syndrome. TCRdb itself ran the immunoSEQ multiplex PCR reads through MiXCR, one entry per CDR3 protein. The sample consists of about 240,000 distinct CDR3 sequences, about 95% of them appearing once. The sample taken for sequencing was CD4+ T cells from PBMCs. These receptors were collected from a human donor with Susac syndrome. Both conserved end residues are part of each CDR3. Fields, in order: D gene, J gene, V gene, CDR3 protein. A D gene is named only where the DNA matches it firmly.

NA	TRBJ2-6	TRBV23-1	CASSQTRTVSGANVLTF
NA	TRBJ2-3	TRBV9	CASSLRGEGTQYF
NA	TRBJ1-1	TRBV12-3/TRBV12-4	CASSLMTRGTEAFF
NA	TRBJ1-4	TRBV20-1	CSASRGPTTNEKLFF
NA	TRBJ2-3	TRBV14	CASSPHGGFPDTQYF
NA	TRBJ2-4	TRBV19	CASSNRGQVLAKNIQYF
TRBD1	TRBJ1-1	TRBV6-1	CASGRGPDTEAFF
TRBD2	TRBJ2-7	TRBV2	CASRALAGGTYEQYF
TRBD2	TRBJ2-5	TRBV14	CASSQTSLRETQYF
NA	TRBJ2-7	TRBV5-1	CASSLAAGSAYEQYF
NA	TRBJ1-1	TRBV14	CASSPLGGGAFF
TRBD2	TRBJ2-1	TRBV27	CASSPPSAGGRNEQFF
NA	TRBJ2-7	TRBV2	CASSAGQRYEQYF
NA	TRBJ2-5	TRBV20-1	CSARDQETQYF
NA	TRBJ2-3	TRBV18	CASSPMADTQYF
NA	TRBJ2-3	TRBV6-2/TRBV6-3	CASRRLSDTQYF
NA	TRBJ1-1	TRBV29-1	CSVDVQNTEAFF